Detailed here is one T cell receptor (beta chain). Its antigen is unknown. One end of the junction varies from germline; a read error may be responsible. Vbeta (60) and Jbeta (13) primers were used in the PCR. The assay was immunoSEQ multiplex PCR, and TCRdb's table has in-frame clones only and misses some. The data hold 130,000 or so clones, with approximately 82% observed a single time. Germline CDR1 reads SSHAT; CDR2 reads FNYEAQ (reference sequence). The CDR3 totals 13 residues. This sample was included in a study of cytomegalovirus exposure and HLA in healthy donors. Study-wide results and limits: Sequence variants that were highly shared formed a cluster that was likely a sequencing artifact. CMV antigen specificity was confirmed in vitro for a few CMV-associated chains.

The V call is TRBV7-7, the J call TRBJ2-5; no clear D. Sequencing input: PBMCs. This TCR was recovered from a young woman in good health and CMV-seropositive. The CDR3 protein is CASSRRPGETQYF. DNA of the CDR3: TGTGCTAGCAGCCGACGACCGGGAGAGACCCAGTACTTC.